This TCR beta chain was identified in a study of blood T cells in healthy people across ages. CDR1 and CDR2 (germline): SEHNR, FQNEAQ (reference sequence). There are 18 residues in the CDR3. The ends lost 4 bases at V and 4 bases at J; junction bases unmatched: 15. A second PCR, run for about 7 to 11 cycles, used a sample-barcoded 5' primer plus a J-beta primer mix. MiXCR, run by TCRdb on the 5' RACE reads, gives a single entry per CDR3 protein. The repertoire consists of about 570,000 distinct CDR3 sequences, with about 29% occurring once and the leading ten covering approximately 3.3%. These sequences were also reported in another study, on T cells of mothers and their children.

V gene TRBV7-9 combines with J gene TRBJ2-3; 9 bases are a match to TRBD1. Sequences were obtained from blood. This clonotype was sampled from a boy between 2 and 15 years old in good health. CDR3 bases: TGTGCCAGCAGCTCAGACCACAGGGGGCAGAGGGAGGCAGATACGCAGTATTTT. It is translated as CASSSDHRGQREADTQYF.